This is a list of T cell receptor beta chains from one sample in a study of CD8 T cells in Susac syndrome. TCRdb used MiXCR to reprocess the immunoSEQ multiplex PCR reads, holding one entry per CDR3 protein. The table lists 200,000 to 250,000 distinct CDR3 sequences, about 94% of them singletons. Source material: CD8+ T cells from PBMCs. These receptors all come from a human donor with multiple sclerosis. CDR3s include the opening cysteine and the closing phenylalanine or tryptophan. Each record gives: J gene, clone size, D gene, V gene, CDR3 length, CDR3 protein, CDR3 DNA. The D gene is left open where the match is weak. Size tells how often a clone was seen (once, few, many) or the class of an expanded clone, and some rows leave it out.

J gene: TRBJ2-4; clone size: .; D gene: .; V gene: TRBV13; CDR3 length: 17; CDR3 protein: CASSPDRIGLAKNIQYF; CDR3 DNA: TGTGCCAGCAGCCCCGACAGGATAGGGCTAGCCAAAAACATTCAGTACTTC
J gene: TRBJ2-2; clone size: .; D gene: .; V gene: TRBV30; CDR3 length: 14; CDR3 protein: CAWRGALRTGELFF; CDR3 DNA: TGTGCCTGGAGAGGGGCACTCCGCACCGGGGAGCTGTTTTTT
J gene: TRBJ2-3; clone size: once; D gene: .; V gene: TRBV4-3; CDR3 length: 15; CDR3 protein: CASSQDEQAEDTQYF; CDR3 DNA: TGCGCCAGCAGCCAAGACGAACAGGCGGAGGATACGCAGTATTTT
J gene: TRBJ2-3; clone size: .; D gene: TRBD2; V gene: TRBV10-3; CDR3 length: 16; CDR3 protein: CAISGTSGREADTQYF; CDR3 DNA: TGTGCCATCAGCGGGACTAGCGGGAGGGAAGCAGATACGCAGTATTTT
J gene: TRBJ2-3; clone size: .; D gene: .; V gene: TRBV7-2; CDR3 length: 15; CDR3 protein: CASSLGTFTTDTQYF; CDR3 DNA: TGTGCCAGCAGCTTGGGGACATTCACCACAGATACGCAGTATTTT
J gene: TRBJ1-6; clone size: .; D gene: .; V gene: TRBV7-8; CDR3 length: 15; CDR3 protein: CASSLATLKEAPLHF; CDR3 DNA: TGTGCCAGCAGCTTAGCTACTCTGAAAGAGGCACCCCTCCACTTT
J gene: TRBJ2-2; clone size: .; D gene: TRBD2; V gene: TRBV30; CDR3 length: 17; CDR3 protein: CAWGGGLAGVGTGELFF; CDR3 DNA: TGTGCCTGGGGGGGTGGCCTAGCGGGAGTGGGCACCGGGGAGCTGTTTTTT
J gene: TRBJ2-5; clone size: few; D gene: .; V gene: TRBV5-1; CDR3 length: 12; CDR3 protein: CASSFWGETQYF; CDR3 DNA: TGCGCCAGCAGCTTCTGGGGGGAGACCCAGTACTTC
J gene: TRBJ1-1; clone size: .; D gene: TRBD1; V gene: TRBV20-1; CDR3 length: 13; CDR3 protein: CSARTGGWAEAFF; CDR3 DNA: TGCAGTGCTAGAACAGGGGGTTGGGCTGAAGCTTTCTTT
J gene: TRBJ2-1; clone size: .; D gene: TRBD2; V gene: TRBV20-1; CDR3 length: 13; CDR3 protein: CSARGLADNEQFF; CDR3 DNA: TGCAGTGCTAGGGGCCTAGCGGACAATGAGCAGTTCTTC
J gene: TRBJ2-7; clone size: .; D gene: TRBD2; V gene: TRBV9; CDR3 length: 13; CDR3 protein: CASSVGGGTEQYF; CDR3 DNA: TGTGCCAGCAGCGTAGGCGGGGGGACCGAGCAGTACTTC
J gene: TRBJ1-1; clone size: .; D gene: TRBD1; V gene: TRBV28; CDR3 length: 15; CDR3 protein: CASSSNRGGDTEAFF; CDR3 DNA: TGTGCCAGCAGTTCCAACAGGGGCGGTGACACTGAAGCTTTCTTT
J gene: TRBJ2-5; clone size: .; D gene: TRBD2; V gene: TRBV7-9; CDR3 length: 18; CDR3 protein: CASTIGKGLAEYQETQYF; CDR3 DNA: TGTGCCAGCACCATAGGAAAAGGACTAGCGGAGTACCAAGAGACCCAGTACTTC
J gene: TRBJ2-7; clone size: .; D gene: .; V gene: TRBV7-9; CDR3 length: 16; CDR3 protein: CASSLLGNSLGYEQYF; CDR3 DNA: TGTGCCAGCAGCTTATTGGGGAACTCATTAGGCTACGAGCAGTACTTC
J gene: TRBJ2-5; clone size: .; D gene: .; V gene: TRBV5-6; CDR3 length: 14; CDR3 protein: CASSLWPYQETQYF; CDR3 DNA: TGTGCCAGCAGCTTATGGCCGTACCAAGAGACCCAGTACTTC
J gene: TRBJ1-4; clone size: .; D gene: TRBD1; V gene: TRBV20-1; CDR3 length: 12; CDR3 protein: CSARGTGMKLFF; CDR3 DNA: TGCAGTGCTAGAGGGACAGGGATGAAACTGTTTTTT
J gene: TRBJ1-2; clone size: once; D gene: .; V gene: TRBV6-1; CDR3 length: 13; CDR3 protein: CASSQTAHYGYTF; CDR3 DNA: TGTGCCAGCAGTCAGACAGCGCACTATGGCTACACCTTC
J gene: TRBJ2-7; clone size: .; D gene: .; V gene: TRBV11-2; CDR3 length: 14; CDR3 protein: CASSLLVRIDEQYF; CDR3 DNA: TGTGCCAGCAGCTTATTAGTCAGGATCGATGAGCAGTACTTC
J gene: TRBJ1-2; clone size: .; D gene: .; V gene: TRBV29-1; CDR3 length: 15; CDR3 protein: CSVGSRERQQYGYTF; CDR3 DNA: TGCAGCGTTGGGAGCAGGGAACGACAGCAATATGGCTACACCTTC
J gene: TRBJ2-7; clone size: .; D gene: .; V gene: TRBV5-8; CDR3 length: 14; CDR3 protein: CASSLARFPYEQYF; CDR3 DNA: TGTGCCAGCAGCTTGGCTCGGTTTCCCTACGAGCAGTACTTC
J gene: TRBJ2-7; clone size: .; D gene: .; V gene: TRBV20-1; CDR3 length: 15; CDR3 protein: CSAPEGVADSYEQYF; CDR3 DNA: TGCAGTGCCCCCGAGGGGGTAGCCGACTCCTACGAGCAGTACTTC
J gene: TRBJ2-2; clone size: .; D gene: .; V gene: TRBV7-2; CDR3 length: 17; CDR3 protein: CASSFLWSNADTGELFF; CDR3 DNA: TGTGCCAGCAGCTTTCTGTGGTCCAACGCTGACACCGGGGAGCTGTTTTTT
J gene: TRBJ1-1; clone size: .; D gene: .; V gene: TRBV7-6; CDR3 length: 14; CDR3 protein: CASSLVGPNTEAFF; CDR3 DNA: TGTGCCAGCAGCTTAGTGGGACCGAACACTGAAGCTTTCTTT
J gene: TRBJ2-6; clone size: .; D gene: .; V gene: TRBV19; CDR3 length: 18; CDR3 protein: CASSIRLLTYSGANVLTF; CDR3 DNA: TGTGCCAGTAGTATCCGGCTGCTAACCTACTCTGGGGCCAACGTCCTGACTTTC
J gene: TRBJ1-1; clone size: .; D gene: .; V gene: TRBV19; CDR3 length: 16; CDR3 protein: CASRPDAGPGRTEAFF; CDR3 DNA: TGTGCCAGTAGACCTGACGCGGGACCCGGGCGCACTGAAGCTTTCTTT
J gene: TRBJ2-3; clone size: .; D gene: TRBD2; V gene: TRBV7-6; CDR3 length: 14; CDR3 protein: CASSHGGVRDTQYF; CDR3 DNA: TGTGCCAGCAGCCACGGGGGGGTTAGGGATACGCAGTATTTT
J gene: TRBJ1-1; clone size: .; D gene: .; V gene: TRBV18; CDR3 length: 15; CDR3 protein: CASSPSDGRGTEAFF; CDR3 DNA: TGTGCCAGCTCACCATCAGACGGCAGGGGCACTGAAGCTTTCTTT
J gene: TRBJ2-6; clone size: .; D gene: .; V gene: TRBV11-2; CDR3 length: 15; CDR3 protein: CAFLGATSGANVLTF; CDR3 DNA: TGTGCCTTCCTCGGGGCCACCTCTGGGGCCAACGTCCTGACTTTC
J gene: TRBJ2-3; clone size: .; D gene: TRBD1; V gene: TRBV7-3; CDR3 length: 17; CDR3 protein: CASSLWPGTGEVDTQYF; CDR3 DNA: TGTGCCAGCAGCCTATGGCCCGGGACAGGGGAGGTAGATACGCAGTATTTT
J gene: TRBJ2-5; clone size: .; D gene: TRBD2; V gene: TRBV6-5; CDR3 length: 19; CDR3 protein: CASSYPSSGGDNWQETQYF; CDR3 DNA: TGTGCCAGCAGTTATCCCTCGAGCGGGGGGGACAACTGGCAGGAGACCCAGTACTTC
J gene: TRBJ2-7; clone size: once; D gene: TRBD1; V gene: TRBV15; CDR3 length: 14; CDR3 protein: CATSRTRQGDEQYF; CDR3 DNA: TGTGCCACCAGCAGAACCCGACAGGGTGATGAGCAGTACTTC
J gene: TRBJ2-3; clone size: once; D gene: .; V gene: TRBV19; CDR3 length: 16; CDR3 protein: CASRPIATEYTDTQYF; CDR3 DNA: TGTGCCAGTAGACCTATCGCGACCGAGTACACAGATACGCAGTATTTT
J gene: TRBJ1-2; clone size: once; D gene: TRBD1; V gene: TRBV29-1; CDR3 length: 14; CDR3 protein: CSVAGTGPFGGYTF; CDR3 DNA: TGCAGCGTCGCCGGGACAGGGCCCTTTGGGGGCTACACCTTC
J gene: TRBJ2-3; clone size: .; D gene: .; V gene: TRBV2; CDR3 length: 15; CDR3 protein: CASSEEGDSTDTQYF; CDR3 DNA: TGTGCCAGCAGTGAAGAGGGAGACTCCACAGATACGCAGTATTTT
J gene: TRBJ2-7; clone size: .; D gene: .; V gene: TRBV12-3/TRBV12-4; CDR3 length: 13; CDR3 protein: CASRQKSYYEQYF; CDR3 DNA: TGTGCCAGCAGGCAGAAATCCTACTACGAGCAGTACTTC
J gene: TRBJ2-5; clone size: .; D gene: .; V gene: TRBV28; CDR3 length: 16; CDR3 protein: CASNPTGYVQQETQYF; CDR3 DNA: TGTGCCAGCAACCCTACGGGATATGTACAACAAGAGACCCAGTACTTC
J gene: TRBJ2-2; clone size: .; D gene: .; V gene: TRBV2; CDR3 length: 16; CDR3 protein: CASMVRSIANTGELFF; CDR3 DNA: TGTGCCAGCATGGTTCGGAGTATCGCGAACACCGGGGAGCTGTTTTTT
J gene: TRBJ2-7; clone size: .; D gene: TRBD2; V gene: TRBV7-2; CDR3 length: 14; CDR3 protein: CASTPLAGLYEQYF; CDR3 DNA: TGTGCCAGCACCCCACTAGCGGGACTATACGAGCAGTACTTC